Below, 27 T cell receptor beta chains from the same sample are listed, as sequenced in a study of OX40 agonist ivuxolimab in advanced cancers. Assay used: immunoSEQ multiplex PCR; TCRdb lists only in-frame clones, some missing. The sample lists 71,000 or so clones; roughly 86% were seen once. This specimen consisted of CD4+ or CD8+ T cells sorted from blood, obtained in a trial of the OX40 agonist ivuxolimab. The receptor set was obtained from an adult with an advanced solid tumor such as melanoma, head and neck, liver or kidney cancer.

The chain couples TRBV2 to TRBJ2-2; no definite D call. The V end lost 4 bases, the J end lost 3 bases, and 9 bases lay between the germline ends. This CDR3 is built from 14 residues. Looked up from germline, CDR1 is SNHLY and CDR2 is FYNNEI. The CDR3 DNA follows: TGTGCCAGCAGTGGTTATACGGACACCGGGGAGCTGTTTTTT. Amino acids: CASSGYTDTGELFF.

The V gene is TRBV2, the J gene TRBJ2-2; TRBD2 matches at 10 bases. CDR3 length equals 15 residues. Germline CDR1 reads SNHLY; CDR2 reads FYNNEI. The junction had 8 bases not matched to a gene; V was cut back by 6 bases and J by 7 bases. CDR3 residues: CASRGAGGPIGELFF. In nucleotides, the CDR3 is TGTGCCAGCAGAGGAGCGGGAGGGCCTATCGGGGAGCTGTTTTTT.

The chain uses TRBV11-2 and TRBJ2-7, with TRBD2 matching 9 bases. Germline assignment: CDR1 SGHAT and CDR2 FQNNGV. After removal of 8 bases from V and 4 bases from J, the junction contained 6 bases not matched to a gene. The CDR3 spans 13 residues. CDR3 amino acids: CASGPSGTYEQYF. CDR3 sequence (DNA): TGTGCCAGCGGTCCTAGCGGGACGTACGAGCAGTACTTC. The full variable domain, rest sourced from reference TRBV11-2 and TRBJ2-7, is EAGVAQSPRYKIIEKRQSVAFWCNPISGHATLYWYQQILGQGPKLLIQFQNNGVVDDSQLPKDRFSAERLKGVDSTLKIQPAKLEDSAVYLCASGPSGTYEQYFGPGTRLTVT.

This chain connects TRBV6-5 to TRBJ2-5, with D possibly TRBD2 on 5 matching bases. V was clipped by 0 bases and J by 3 bases, with 8 bases between them. The germline CDR1 and CDR2 sequences are MNHEY and SVGAGI. The CDR3 has 14 amino acids. The CDR3 here is CASSYSAGEETQYF. The CDR3 nucleotides are TGTGCCAGCAGTTACTCGGCGGGTGAAGAGACCCAGTACTTC.

The chain recombines TRBV4-1 with TRBJ2-7; D is unclear. V lost 0 bases and J 2 bases, leaving 8 bases between the germline ends. The germline V gene encodes CDR1 MGHRA and CDR2 YSYEKL. The CDR3 contains 14 residues. The CDR3 sequence is CASSQERMPYEQYF. Here the CDR3 DNA reads TGCGCCAGCAGCCAAGAGCGGATGCCCTACGAGCAGTACTTC.

The V call is TRBV4-3, the J call TRBJ2-3; maybe TRBD2 (6 bases). Deletions cut 8 bases from V and 0 bases from J, with 18 bases between. The CDR3 covers 16 residues. Germline V gives CDR1 LGHNA, CDR2 YSLEER. CDR3 loop: CASGLIADASTDTQYF. The CDR3 nucleotides are TGCGCCAGCGGACTGATAGCGGATGCTAGCACAGATACGCAGTATTTT.

A remark on this clone: The same CDR3 can be traced to other DNA sequences in this sample. The chain joins TRBV5-4 to TRBJ2-7, with TRBD2 matching 9 bases. After removal of 5 bases from V and 2 bases from J, the junction contained 5 bases not matched to a gene. Germline V gives CDR1 SGHNT, CDR2 YYREEE (reference sequence). CDR3 length: 14 residues. The CDR3 here is CASSSAGGPYEQYF. CDR3 coding DNA: TGTGCCAGCAGTTCAGCGGGAGGACCCTACGAGCAGTACTTC.

This clone was recorded only once. The gene calls are TRBV6-4 and TRBJ2-7; no definite D call. The V end lost 5 bases, the J end lost 6 bases, and 14 bases lay between the germline ends. Germline V lookup: CDR1 MRHNA, CDR2 SNTAGT. This CDR3 spans 13 amino acids. The CDR3 reads CASSSNGGGEQYF. The DNA for the CDR3 is TGTGCCAGCAGTTCTAACGGTGGTGGCGAGCAGTACTTC.

The chain has TRBV27 and TRBJ2-3; D tentatively reads TRBD1 or TRBD2 (7 bases each). The ends were cut back, 5 bases at V and 8 bases at J, with 35 bases in the middle. CDR1 is MNHEY and CDR2 is SMNVEV in the germline V gene (reference sequence). The CDR3 spans 20 residues. CDR3 protein: CASSNSTGLSPLADLRTQYF. The CDR3 DNA reads as TGTGCCAGCAGTAACTCGACAGGGCTGTCCCCTCTAGCGGACCTACGTACGCAGTATTTT.

The chain has TRBV7-2 and TRBJ2-7; tentative D call: TRBD1 (5 bases). V was cut by 0 bases and J by 5 bases, with 11 bases left in between. This CDR3 spans 14 amino acids. Germline CDR1 is SGHTA and CDR2 is FQGNSA. The CDR3: CASSLAWNRHEQYF. In DNA form, the CDR3 reads TGTGCCAGCAGCTTAGCTTGGAACAGGCACGAGCAGTACTTC.

The rearrangement links TRBV11-3 to TRBJ2-2, with D unresolved. Germline CDR1 and CDR2: SGHNT and YENEEA. This CDR3 comprises 12 residues. V was cut by 6 bases and J by 8 bases, with 10 bases left in between. CDR3 coding DNA: TGTGCCAGCAGTCAAAGGCGGGGGGAGCTGTTTTTT. It encodes CASSQRRGELFF.

The chain joins TRBV7-9 to TRBJ1-4; no clear D. This CDR3 is 15 amino acids long. V was cut by 3 bases and J by 6 bases, with 14 bases left in between. Germline CDR1 SEHNR, CDR2 FQNEAQ (reference sequence). CDR3 in amino acids: CASSFTAYFDEKLFF. The CDR3 DNA reads as TGTGCCAGCAGCTTTACAGCCTACTTTGATGAAAAACTGTTTTTT.

The chain joins TRBV5-5 to TRBJ2-7; 12 bases fit TRBD1. CDR3 length equals 14 residues. The J segment lost 7 bases and the V segment lost 3 bases, leaving 5 bases of the junction unmatched. CDR1 is SGHKS, CDR2 YYEKEE, per germline (reference sequence). This chain's CDR3 is CASSWDRGPWEQYF. As DNA, the CDR3 is TGTGCCAGCAGCTGGGACAGGGGGCCTTGGGAGCAGTACTTC.

CDR3 amino acids: CASSVQLSADTQYF. CDR3 bases: TGTGCCAGCAGCGTGCAACTAAGCGCAGATACGCAGTATTTT. This chain links TRBV9 with TRBJ2-3; D call uncertain. Trimming removed 2 bases at V and 4 bases at J, with 11 bases between. This CDR3 is 14 amino acids long. Germline CDR1 SGDLS, CDR2 YYNGEE.

The CDR3 spells CASSRGGRDYQPQHF. For the CDR3, the DNA is TGTGCCAGCAGCAGGGGCGGCAGAGATTATCAGCCCCAGCATTTT. The gene calls are TRBV5-5 and TRBJ1-5; a possible D gene is TRBD1 (5 bases). Germline-derived CDR1 and CDR2 are SGHKS and YYEKEE (reference sequence). The CDR3 sequence is 15 residues long. The germline V and J ends were trimmed by 4 bases and 5 bases, with 16 bases remaining between them. The full variable domain, in which reference TRBV5-5 and TRBJ1-5 provide the parts outside the CDR3, is DAGVTQSPTHLIKTRGQQVTLRCSPISGHKSVSWYQQVLGQGPQFIFQYYEKEERGRGNFPDRFSARQFPNYSSELNVNALLLGDSALYLCASSRGGRDYQPQHFGDGTRLSIL.

The genes are TRBV18 and TRBJ2-3; D is unresolved. V was shortened by 4 bases and J by 6 bases, with 2 bases between the two germline ends. The CDR3 has 10 amino acids. Germline lookup yields CDR1 KGHSH and CDR2 LQKENI. The CDR3: CASSLDTQYF. The DNA for the CDR3 is TGTGCCAGCTCACTGGATACGCAGTATTTT. The variable domain in full, completed from reference TRBV18 and TRBJ2-3, reads NAGVMQNPRHLVRRRGQEARLRCSPMKGHSHVYWYRQLPEEGLKFMVYLQKENIIDESGMPKERFSAEFPKEGPSILRIQQVVRGDSAAYFCASSLDTQYFGPGTRLTVL.

The J gene is TRBJ1-2, the V gene TRBV6-6; TRBD1 is a possible D gene (5 bases). The germline gives CDR1 MNHNY, CDR2 SVGAGI (reference sequence). V lost 6 bases and J lost 4, with 18 bases in between. The CDR3 totals 15 residues. The CDR3 sequence: CASRPTREEGYGYTF. The CDR3 bases are TGTGCCAGCAGACCTACCAGGGAAGAGGGCTATGGCTACACCTTC.

CDR3 sequence reads: CASSLPPGHMSTDTQYF. The CDR3 DNA reads TGTGCCAGCAGCTTACCCCCGGGACACATGAGCACAGATACGCAGTATTTT. The chain joins TRBV7-3 to TRBJ2-3; D is possibly TRBD1 (6 bases). V lost 2 bases, J lost 0 bases, and 15 bases lay in between. This CDR3 spans 17 amino acids. Germline values: CDR1 SGHTA, CDR2 FQGTGA.

The chain is built from TRBV5-1 and TRBJ2-1; D tentatively reads TRBD1 or TRBD2 (7 bases each). CDR1 SGHRS and CDR2 YFSETQ come from the germline V gene. Trimming took off 5 bases at V and 5 bases at J, with 20 bases between the two ends. CDR3 length: 16 residues. The CDR3 coding sequence is TGCGCCAGCAGTCAATTACAGGGGAGGGCACACAATGAGCAGTTCTTC. This translates into CASSQLQGRAHNEQFF. Drawing the rest from reference TRBV5-1 and TRBJ2-1, the complete variable domain is KAGVTQTPRYLIKTRGQQVTLSCSPISGHRSVSWYQQTPGQGLQFLFEYFSETQRNKGNFPGRFSGRQFSNSRSEMNVSTLELGDSALYLCASSQLQGRAHNEQFFGPGTRLTVL.

DNA of the CDR3: TGTGCCAGCAGCTTACAGGGGTGGTTCTACGAGCAGTACTTC. The encoded protein is CASSLQGWFYEQYF. The chain combines TRBV7-8 with TRBJ2-7; maybe TRBD1 (6 bases). Germline CDR1 and CDR2: SGHVS and FQNEAQ. This CDR3 comprises 14 residues. V was pared by 2 bases and J by 3 bases, with 11 bases between. The full variable domain, completed using reference TRBV7-8 and TRBJ2-7, is GAGVSQSPRYKVAKRGQDVALRCDPISGHVSLFWYQQALGQGPEFLTYFQNEAQLDKSGLPSDRFFAERPEGSVSTLKIQRTQQEDSAVYLCASSLQGWFYEQYFGPGTRLTVT.

The rearrangement uses TRBV6-5 and TRBJ2-7, with D perhaps being TRBD1 or TRBD2 (5 bases each). The CDR3 is 16 residues long. The ends were cut back, 2 bases at V and 6 bases at J, with 20 bases in the middle. The germline CDR1 and CDR2 sequences are MNHEY and SVGAGI. The CDR3 DNA sequence: TGTGCCAGCAGTTACAGAGGGACCGTCAGCTACGGCGAGCAGTACTTC. Residues: CASSYRGTVSYGEQYF.

This clone was counted a few times. The CDR3 is CASSPLSGQVMYGKETQYF. In DNA, the CDR3 is TGTGCCAGCTCACCTCTCTCGGGACAGGTTATGTATGGGAAGGAGACCCAGTACTTC. The rearrangement links TRBV18 to TRBJ2-5; 8 bases map to TRBD1. The CDR3 has 19 residues. V gave up 3 bases and J gave up 5 bases; unmatched junction bases: 20. Germline V gene data show CDR1 as KGHSH and CDR2 as LQKENI.

The chain recombines TRBV4-3 with TRBJ2-2, with TRBD2 identical over 9 bases. The CDR3 extends over 18 amino acids. With 4 bases clipped from V and 1 base from J, the junction kept 10 bases outside the gene matches. CDR1 and CDR2 (germline): LGHNA, YSLEER. CDR3 DNA: TGCGCCAGCAGCCCTCGAACACCTAGCGGGATGAACACCGGGGAGCTGTTTTTT. Its translation is CASSPRTPSGMNTGELFF.

A single count supports this clone. V gene TRBV4-2 combines with J gene TRBJ2-2, with no clear D. The CDR3 loop spans 13 amino acids. CDR1 is LGHNA and CDR2 is YNFKEQ in the germline V gene. With 0 bases removed from V and 6 bases from J, the gap between germline ends came to 5 bases. CDR3 region: CASSQDTPGELFF. DNA of the CDR3: TGTGCCAGCAGCCAAGATACCCCCGGGGAGCTGTTTTTT.

The chain recombines TRBV4-1 with TRBJ2-1, with 14 bases fitting TRBD2. CDR3 length: 16 residues. The germline V gene encodes CDR1 MGHRA and CDR2 YSYEKL. The trim removed 4 bases at V and 6 bases at J, leaving 5 bases unmatched. CDR3 loop: CASSPLGTSGSNEQFF. The CDR3 bases are TGCGCCAGCAGCCCCCTCGGGACTAGCGGGAGCAATGAGCAGTTCTTC.

This chain connects TRBV28 to TRBJ1-2; 7 bases agree with TRBD1. The CDR3 runs to 15 residues. Germline CDR1 reads MDHEN; CDR2 reads SYDVKM. J was trimmed by 4 bases and V by 3 bases; bases with no gene match: 8. CDR3 residues: CASSFPRQGGYGYTF. The CDR3 DNA reads TGTGCCAGCAGTTTTCCCCGACAGGGCGGCTATGGCTACACCTTC.

This chain connects TRBV7-2 to TRBJ1-3; D gene uncertain. This CDR3 is 15 amino acids long. CDR1 SGHTA and CDR2 FQGNSA come from the germline V gene. The V gene lost 0 bases and the J gene lost 3 bases, with 9 bases spanning the gap. CDR3 DNA sequence: TGTGCCAGCAGCTTAGCGCGGGGAGGTGGAAACACCATATATTTT. Encoded protein: CASSLARGGGNTIYF.